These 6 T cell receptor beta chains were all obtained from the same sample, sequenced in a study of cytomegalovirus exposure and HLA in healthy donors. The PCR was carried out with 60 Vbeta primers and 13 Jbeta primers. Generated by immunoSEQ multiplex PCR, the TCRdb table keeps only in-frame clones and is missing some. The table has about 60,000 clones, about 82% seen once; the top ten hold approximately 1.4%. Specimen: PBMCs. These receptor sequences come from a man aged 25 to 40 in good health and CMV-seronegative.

The CDR3 loop is CASKLDWNSPLHF. The CDR3 coding sequence is TGTGCCAGCAAGCTAGACTGGAATTCACCCCTCCACTTT. The V gene is TRBV2, the J gene TRBJ1-6; D is undetermined. Germline assignment: CDR1 SNHLY and CDR2 FYNNEI. Trimming left V 7 bases short and J 7 bases short, with 11 bases between. The CDR3 is 13 amino acids.

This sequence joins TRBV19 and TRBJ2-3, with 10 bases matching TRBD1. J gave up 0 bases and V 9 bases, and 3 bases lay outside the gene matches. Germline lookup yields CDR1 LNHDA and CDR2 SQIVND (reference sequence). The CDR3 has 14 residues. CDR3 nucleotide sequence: TGTGCCAGCCGGGACAGGGGAAGCACAGATACGCAGTATTTT. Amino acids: CASRDRGSTDTQYF. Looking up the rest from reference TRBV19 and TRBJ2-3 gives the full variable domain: DGGITQSPKYLFRKEGQNVTLSCEQNLNHDAMYWYRQDPGQGLRLIYYSQIVNDFQKGDIAEGYSVSREKKESFPLTVTSAQKNPTAFYLCASRDRGSTDTQYFGPGTRLTVL.

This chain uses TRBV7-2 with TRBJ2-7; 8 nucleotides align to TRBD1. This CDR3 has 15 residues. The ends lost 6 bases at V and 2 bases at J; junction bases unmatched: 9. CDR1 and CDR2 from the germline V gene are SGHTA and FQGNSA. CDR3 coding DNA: TGTGCCAGCAGTCGCCGCGGACAGGGAACCTACGAGCAGTACTTC. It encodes CASSRRGQGTYEQYF.

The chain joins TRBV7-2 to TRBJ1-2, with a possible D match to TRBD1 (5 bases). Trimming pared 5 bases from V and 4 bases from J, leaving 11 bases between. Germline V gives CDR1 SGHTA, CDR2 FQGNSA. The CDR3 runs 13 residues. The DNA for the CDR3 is TGTGCCAGCAGCCCCGACAGCGCCTATGGCTACACCTTC. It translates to CASSPDSAYGYTF.

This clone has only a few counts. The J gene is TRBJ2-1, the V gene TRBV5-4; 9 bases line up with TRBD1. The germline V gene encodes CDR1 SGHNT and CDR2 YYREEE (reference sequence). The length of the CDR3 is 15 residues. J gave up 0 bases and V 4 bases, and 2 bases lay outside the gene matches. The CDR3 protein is CASSRTGVSYNEQFF. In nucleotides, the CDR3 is TGTGCCAGCAGCAGGACAGGGGTCTCCTACAATGAGCAGTTCTTC.

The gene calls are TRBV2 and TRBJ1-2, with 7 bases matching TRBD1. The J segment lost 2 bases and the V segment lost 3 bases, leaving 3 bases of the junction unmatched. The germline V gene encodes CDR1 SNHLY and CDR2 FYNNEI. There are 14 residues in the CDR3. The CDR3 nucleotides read TGTGCCAGCAGTGATAGGACAGGAAACTATGGCTACACCTTC. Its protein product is CASSDRTGNYGYTF. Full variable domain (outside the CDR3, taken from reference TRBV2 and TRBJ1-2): EPEVTQTPSHQVTQMGQEVILRCVPISNHLYFYWYRQILGQKVEFLVSFYNNEISEKSEIFDDQFSVERPDGSNFTLKIRSTKLEDSAMYFCASSDRTGNYGYTFGSGTRLTVV.